Below are 19 T cell receptor beta chains sequenced from a single sample in a study of T cell clonality in common variable immunodeficiency (dated by TCRdb to the mid-2010s). Summary of the overall study and its limitations: CVID TCRbeta sequences reportedly showed fewer deletions and N-nucleotide insertions and lacked highly modified clones with 13 or more V deletions.

The method was the immunoSEQ multiplex PCR assay. Entries here come from immuneACCESS through TCRdb and include only in-frame sequences with V and J called. Some clones fail to appear in such tables; in the studies checked, an unresolved V gene covers under half of the shortfall, and the cause of the remainder is unknown. The table gives around 21,000 clones for this sample, with none occurring only once. The ten biggest clones cover 2.5% to 3% of the sample. These TCRs are of unknown antigen specificity. Material: peripheral blood mononuclear cells. The receptor set was obtained from a human donor with common variable immunodeficiency.

Remarks on this clone: With the read ending 3 residues before the CDR3 end, the germline J gene is used to fill in that end. This sequence joins TRBV7-9 and TRBJ2-3, with 10 bases fitting TRBD1. Germline V gives CDR1 SEHNR, CDR2 FQNEAQ (reference sequence). V dropped 8 bases and J dropped 3; count of bases not matched to a gene: 8. The CDR3 spans 15 residues. The sequenced part of the CDR3 DNA is TGTGCCAGCGTCTGGGGGACAGGGGAAACAGATACG. Protein sequence: CASVWGTGETDT. The whole CDR3 region reads CASVWGTGETDTQYF.

This clone has only a few counts. The CDR3 is cut off 3 residues early in the read; its end comes from the germline J gene. V and J are TRBV7-9 and TRBJ2-5; the D gene is possibly TRBD2 (5 bases). Germline V gene sequence: CDR1 SEHNR, CDR2 FQNEAQ (reference sequence). V was pared by 5 bases and J by 4 bases, with 5 bases between. The CDR3 has 11 residues. The sequenced CDR3 bases are TGTGCCAGCAGCGCGGGAGAGACC. It encodes CASSAGET. The whole CDR3 sequence is CASSAGETQYF.

Comments on this clone: The CDR3 goes on 3 residues after the read ends, and that part is filled in from the germline J gene. V and J are TRBV7-2 and TRBJ2-3; no definite D call. The CDR3 is 11 amino acids. Germline CDR1 reads SGHTA; CDR2 reads FQGNSA. Trimming left V 5 bases short and J 6 bases short, with 6 bases between. CDR3 residues: CASSTGDTQYF. Incomplete CDR3 DNA: TGTGCCAGCAGCACCGGGGATACG.

The sample holds a few counts of this clone. The observed sequence ends 3 residues before the CDR3 terminus, with the missing tail filled in from the germline J gene. The chain is built from TRBV19 and TRBJ2-1, with D perhaps TRBD2 (5 bases). Per germline, CDR1 LNHDA and CDR2 SQIVND (reference sequence). The CDR3 sequence is 16 residues long. Trimming cost V 4 bases and J 0 bases, with 13 bases left between them. Partial CDR3 DNA: TGTGCCAGTAGTAGAGAAGCGGTTACCTCCTACAATGAG. It is translated as CASSREAVTSYNE. The entire CDR3 sequence reads CASSREAVTSYNEQFF.

A remark on this clone: The CDR3 end is not reached by the read, which stops 3 residues before it; the germline J gene fills it in. The chain has TRBV7-7 and TRBJ2-1, with TRBD2 matching over 12 bases. V shed 3 bases, J shed 9 bases, and the junction held 6 bases outside the gene matches. This CDR3 has 15 amino acids. Germline loops: CDR1 SSHAT, CDR2 FNYEAQ (reference sequence). The CDR3 bases that were read are TGTGCCAGCAGCTTGGGGACTAGCGGGCGGGGTGAG. Translated: CASSLGTSGRGE. The full-length CDR3 reads as CASSLGTSGRGEQFF.

Turning to this clone: Coverage ceases 3 residues before the CDR3 finishes, and the germline J gene fills in the end. The J gene is TRBJ2-5, the V gene TRBV29-1; possible D gene TRBD1, 6 bases. Germline loops: CDR1 SQVTM, CDR2 ANQGSEA. CDR3 size: 15 residues. Trimming removed 2 bases from V and 3 bases from J, with 16 bases in between. The CDR3: CSVEWEGQFEETQYF. CDR3 DNA (partial): TGCAGCGTTGAATGGGAAGGACAGTTCGAAGAGACC.

This clone was observed a handful of times. The DNA read from the CDR3 is TGCGCCAGCAGCTCGGGGAGGAGACAGGGACAAGAGACC. Its translation: CASSSGRRQGQET. The full CDR3 protein reads CASSSGRRQGQETQYF. V and J are TRBV5-1 and TRBJ2-5, with a possible D match to TRBD1 (7 bases). The read terminates 3 residues ahead of where the CDR3 ends, so the germline J gene completes it. This CDR3 is built from 16 residues. Germline values: CDR1 SGHRS, CDR2 YFSETQ. The V and J ends lost 3 bases and 2 bases respectively, with 17 bases between them.

As for this clone: Sequencing ends 3 residues short of the CDR3 end; the germline J gene provides the rest. The gene calls are TRBV19 and TRBJ1-1; no clear D. Germline V lookup: CDR1 LNHDA, CDR2 SQIVND (reference sequence). The ends were cut back, 4 bases at V and 7 bases at J, with 7 bases in the middle. The CDR3 spans 11 residues. The CDR3 region is CASSRAGEAFF. CDR3 DNA, as far as it was read: TGTGCCAGTAGTAGAGCCGGTGAA.

This clone came up a few times. The read gets to within 3 residues of the CDR3 end, and the germline J gene fills in the rest. The V and J genes are TRBV19 and TRBJ1-2; D might be TRBD1 (5 bases). Germline CDR1 is LNHDA and CDR2 is SQIVND (reference sequence). CDR3 size: 15 residues. Trimming removed 6 bases from V and 0 bases from J, with 14 bases in between. The sequenced CDR3 bases are TGTGCCAGTAGACTGAGCCCAGGGACTAACTATGGC. Translating gives CASRLSPGTNYG. The full CDR3 protein is CASRLSPGTNYGYTF.

Note on this clone: Read sequence stops 3 residues before the CDR3 end, and the germline J gene provides the missing end. V gene TRBV30 combines with J gene TRBJ2-5; the D is unclear. Trimming removed 0 bases at V and 4 bases at J, with 12 bases between. Germline V CDR1 and CDR2: GTSNPN, SVGIG (reference sequence). This CDR3 comprises 14 residues. This chain's CDR3 is CAWSVRRKGETQYF. The covered CDR3 bases are TGTGCCTGGAGTGTACGCCGTAAGGGAGAGACC. The entire variable domain, with the rest obtained from reference TRBV30 and TRBJ2-5, is as follows: SQTIHQWPATLVQPVGSPLSLECTVEGTSNPNLYWYRQAAGRGLQLLFYSVGIGQISSEVPQNLSASRPQDRQFILSSKKLLLSDSGFYLCAWSVRRKGETQYFGPGTRLLVL.

This clone was counted between two and nine times. The read stops 3 residues short of the end of the CDR3; the missing end is completed from the germline J gene. The rearrangement joins TRBV19 to TRBJ2-5; D perhaps matches TRBD2 (7 bases). Germline V gives CDR1 LNHDA, CDR2 SQIVND (reference sequence). V lost 6 bases and J 3 bases, leaving 20 bases between the germline ends. The CDR3 is made up of 16 amino acids. CDR3 region: CASSSLGGAIKETQYF. The DNA read from the CDR3 is TGTGCCAGTAGCTCGTTAGGGGGGGCGATAAAAGAGACC. Together with reference TRBV19 and TRBJ2-5, the CDR3 gives the full variable domain: DGGITQSPKYLFRKEGQNVTLSCEQNLNHDAMYWYRQDPGQGLRLIYYSQIVNDFQKGDIAEGYSVSREKKESFPLTVTSAQKNPTAFYLCASSSLGGAIKETQYFGPGTRLLVL.

Turning to this clone: The read finishes 3 residues shy of the CDR3 end, and the germline J gene is used to complete it. This chain connects TRBV18 to TRBJ1-2; no reliable D call. Per the germline V gene, CDR1 is KGHSH and CDR2 is LQKENI. CDR3 size: 14 residues. CDR3 residues: CASSPRSDIGGYTF. Incomplete CDR3 DNA: TGTGCCAGCTCACCGCGATCTGACATTGGCGGC.

This clone occurred a few times. Read sequence stops 3 residues before the CDR3 end, and the germline J gene provides the missing end. This sequence joins TRBV5-6 and TRBJ1-2, with D unresolved. V dropped 0 bases and J dropped 7 bases, with 13 bases sitting between them. Germline CDR1 and CDR2: SGHDT and YYEEEE. CDR3 length: 14 amino acids. The CDR3 bases that were read are TGTGCCAGCAGCTTGGACGCCAAGGTGGTTGGC. It is translated as CASSLDAKVVG. The CDR3 as a whole reads CASSLDAKVVGYTF.

In its sample, this clone was seen a few times. Compared with germline, one end of the junction differs, possibly owing to a read error. Read coverage stops 3 residues before the CDR3 terminus; the germline J gene supplies the remainder. The gene calls are TRBV7-7 and TRBJ2-1, with D possibly matching TRBD2 (5 bases). CDR1 is SSHAT, CDR2 FNYEAQ, per germline (reference sequence). This CDR3 spans 12 amino acids. The CDR3 bases that were read are TGTGCTAGCAGCCCAGACCGGGGTGAG. Residues: CASSPDRGE. The whole CDR3 sequence reads CASSPDRGEQFF.

This clone showed up just a few times. The observed sequence ends 3 residues before the CDR3 terminus, with the missing tail filled in from the germline J gene. This rearrangement joins TRBV20-1 to TRBJ2-3; 12 bases are shared with TRBD2. J gave up 5 bases and V 4 bases, and 7 bases lay outside the gene matches. Germline values: CDR1 DFQATT, CDR2 SNEGSKA (reference sequence). This CDR3 is built from 15 residues. CDR3 region: CSATYRLAGEDTQYF. Partial CDR3 DNA: TGCAGTGCTACCTATAGACTAGCGGGAGAAGATACG.

Regarding this clone: The missing CDR3 end, 3 residues past where the read stops, is filled in from the germline J gene. The chain links TRBV18 to TRBJ2-5; 11 bases align to TRBD2. The germline CDR1 and CDR2 sequences are KGHSH and LQKENI. CDR3 length equals 15 residues. J was trimmed by 0 bases and V by 6 bases; bases with no gene match: 3. The DNA read from the CDR3 is TGTGCCAGCTCCCCTAGCGGGGGGTACCAAGAGACC. Translated, it gives CASSPSGGYQET. The complete CDR3 reads CASSPSGGYQETQYF.

Concerning this clone: The read stops 3 residues short of the end of the CDR3; the missing end is completed from the germline J gene. This sequence joins TRBV7-9 and TRBJ2-2, with D hard to call. This CDR3 spans 13 amino acids. V lost 7 bases, J lost 0 bases, and 6 bases lay in between. Germline loops: CDR1 SEHNR, CDR2 FQNEAQ (reference sequence). CDR3 DNA, as far as it was read: TGTGCCAGCACCCAAACGAACACCGGGGAG. Encoded protein: CASTQTNTGE. The whole CDR3 is CASTQTNTGELFF.

This clone was counted only a few times. The read is 3 residues too short to cover the CDR3 end, so that end is filled in from the germline J gene. The chain joins TRBV10-1 to TRBJ2-7; 9 nucleotides match TRBD1. Germline CDR1 and CDR2: WNHNN and SYGVQD (reference sequence). The J segment lost 0 bases and the V segment lost 6 bases, leaving 6 bases of the junction unmatched. This CDR3 has 15 amino acids. The DNA read from the CDR3 is TGCGCCAGCAGCCAGGGGACAGGGTTCTCCTACGAG. As protein: CASSQGTGFSYE. The CDR3 in its entirety is CASSQGTGFSYEQYF.

In its sample, this clone is medium-sized (0.01 to 0.1%). The observed sequence ends 3 residues before the CDR3 terminus, with the missing tail filled in from the germline J gene. The chain is built from TRBV29-1 and TRBJ2-7, with D possibly being TRBD2 (5 bases). CDR1 SQVTM and CDR2 ANQGSEA come from the germline V gene. CDR3 size: 13 residues. V was shortened by 7 bases and J by 5 bases, with 18 bases between the two germline ends. This CDR3 is CSAQAEPLDEQYF. The CDR3 DNA, read in part, is TGCAGCGCCCAAGCGGAACCTTTGGACGAG.